This TCR beta chain derives from a study of OX40 agonist ivuxolimab in advanced cancers. As for the study more broadly: Ivuxolimab was a fully human IgG2 agonistic monoclonal antibody targeting the costimulatory receptor OX40 (CD134). Intravenous ivuxolimab was administered to patients every 2 weeks at six dose levels: 0.01, 0.1, 0.3, 1.5, 3 and 10 mg/kg. Among the roughly 54 dose-escalation patients, approximately 20 had hepatocellular carcinoma, 15 or so melanoma, 9 renal cell carcinoma and 9 head and neck cancer. In the dose-escalation cohort, 65% to 85% of patients were male, and the mean age was 60 years with a range of roughly 20 to 80. Prior anti-PD-1, anti-PD-L1 or anti-CTLA-4 therapy was permitted, and checkpoint inhibitors had been received by more than 35% of dose-escalation patients. Partial responses were achieved by three dose-escalation patients, of whom one had hepatocellular carcinoma and two had cutaneous melanoma. The purpose of peripheral TCRbeta sequencing was to test whether ivuxolimab changed TCR sequence diversity and led to clonal T-cell expansion. The paper covers the monotherapy dose-escalation part of the phase I ivuxolimab trial, which included N = 52 patients. Results the study describes overall, beyond this receptor: Which antigens the clonally expanded peripheral T cells were specific for was not determined. At doses of 0.1 to 3.0 mg/kg, clonal expansion of both CD4+ and CD8+ T cells in blood was seen between baseline and week 6. Partial responders in the 0.1-3.0 mg/kg groups had among the lowest normalized peripheral clonal expansion, especially among CD8+ T cells. Low levels of normalized T-cell clonal expansion were also seen in some nonresponding patients. After ivuxolimab, expanded clones were on average more numerous among CD8+ T cells than among CD4+ T cells.

Patients with a history of autoimmune disease or receiving systemic immunosuppression were excluded from the trial. In every dose cohort, peripheral blood was drawn for TCR sequencing at baseline, cycle 4 day 1, and cycle 7 day 1. Samples were obtained from an open-label, multicenter, first-in-human phase I dose-escalation trial of ivuxolimab. Adults with locally advanced or metastatic melanoma, renal cell, hepatocellular, or head and neck squamous cell carcinoma were enrolled in the trial. Before TCR sequencing, CD4+ T cells and CD8+ T cells were sorted from peripheral blood as separate populations. CDR1 and CDR2 are read off the germline V gene as MNHNS and SASEGT. Taken from cysteine to phenylalanine, the CDR3 has 14 residues. The entry retains the CDR3 DNA only, 42 bases that are in frame from base 1. V is shortened by 8 bases, J by 0 bases, and the region joining them spans 10 bases. To sequence the TCRbeta CDR3 region, genomic DNA was isolated from the sorted cells. TCRbeta CDR3 regions were sequenced using the immunoSEQ Assay. As stored in TCRdb, this immuneACCESS dataset retains in-frame rearrangements with V and J assigned. A fraction of the clones does not appear; measured against another copy, unresolved V genes explain less than half of the discrepancy, and the remainder lacks a known reason. Counted in this sample were more than 55,000 clones; about nine tenths of them appeared once. The leading ten clones occupy around 8.2% of the sample.

As regards this clone: Its target antigen remains unknown. No much larger clone is present one base from it, and per-base qualities are unavailable.

This TCR was sampled from an adult with an advanced solid tumor such as melanoma, head and neck, liver or kidney cancer. The sequence links TRBV6-1 to TRBJ1-4; tentative D gene TRBD1, with 5 bases matching. Sequencing was performed on CD4+ or CD8+ T cells sorted from blood, taken in a trial of the OX40 agonist ivuxolimab. In nucleotide form, the sequence is TGTGCCAGCTTAGGGGATGCAACTAATGAAAAACTGTTTTTT. Its protein reads: CASLGDATNEKLFF.